The 21 T cell receptor beta chains in this list originate from one sample, sequenced in a study of PD-L1 blockade in urothelial cancer. The repertoire was sequenced with immunoSEQ multiplex PCR; TCRdb's copy has only in-frame clones and lacks some. Here the sample spans tens of thousands of clones, approximately 80% being singletons. This sample's time point: pretreatment peripheral blood. The sample consisted of PBMCs, taken around atezolizumab (anti-PD-L1) treatment. These receptors came from a man aged 55 to 70 with urothelial cancer.

This clone showed up just once. The chain links TRBV6-6 to TRBJ1-2; 10 bases match TRBD1. Germline CDR1 and CDR2: MNHNY and SVGAGI (reference sequence). The V and J ends lost 7 bases and 4 bases, in that order; junction bases with no gene match: 12. The CDR3 totals 16 residues. CDR3 sequence (DNA): TGTGCCAGCACCGGGACAGGGGCGACACCCGTCTATGGCTACACCTTC. Encoded protein: CASTGTGATPVYGYTF.

The rearrangement links TRBV9 to TRBJ1-1; no definite D call. This CDR3 contains 14 residues. Between the trimmed V and J ends, which lost 0 bases and 1 base, there was a span of 7 bases. The germline V gene encodes CDR1 SGDLS and CDR2 YYNGEE. CDR3 in amino acids: CASSVEHRNTEAFF. The CDR3, as DNA: TGTGCCAGCAGCGTAGAGCACAGGAACACTGAAGCTTTCTTT.

This rearrangement joins TRBV7-2 to TRBJ2-3, with D perhaps TRBD2 (5 bases). CDR3 length equals 14 residues. Per the germline V gene, CDR1 is SGHTA and CDR2 is FQGNSA. V was clipped by 0 bases and J by 2 bases, with 6 bases between them. The CDR3 protein is CASSLAGVTDTQYF. The CDR3 nucleotides are TGTGCCAGCAGCTTAGCGGGAGTCACAGATACGCAGTATTTT.

The chain has TRBV11-2 and TRBJ2-2; 8 bases are a match to TRBD2. The CDR3 loop spans 17 amino acids. The V segment lost 4 bases and the J segment 4 bases; nucleotides outside the gene matches: 11. Looked up from germline, CDR1 is SGHAT and CDR2 is FQNNGV. CDR3 sequence reads: CASSYPGGERGTGELFF. CDR3 coding DNA: TGTGCCAGCAGCTACCCCGGGGGGGAGAGAGGCACCGGGGAGCTGTTTTTT.

The rearrangement uses TRBV21-1 and TRBJ2-7; the table's D gene call, TRBD1, was not cross checked with the DNA. TRBV21-1 is tagged as a pseudogene. CDR3 length: 16 residues. The CDR3 here is CASSKTRTGGSYEQYF. The DNA for the CDR3 is TGTGCCAGCAGCAAAACGAGGACAGGCGGGTCCTACGAGCAGTACTTC.

This chain connects TRBV18 to TRBJ1-4; perhaps TRBD1 as D (5 bases). Germline CDR1 reads KGHSH; CDR2 reads LQKENI. Trimming took off 3 bases at V and 4 bases at J, with 9 bases between the two ends. The CDR3 contains 14 residues. As DNA, the CDR3 is TGTGCCAGCTCACCGCAGGGAAATAATGAAAAACTGTTTTTT. Amino acids: CASSPQGNNEKLFF.

The CDR3: CASSQGLAGDNEQFF. CDR3 in DNA: TGCGCCAGCAGCCAGGGACTAGCGGGAGATAATGAGCAGTTCTTC. The chain uses TRBV4-3 and TRBJ2-1, with TRBD2 identical over 14 bases. CDR1 is LGHNA, CDR2 YSLEER, per germline. J was trimmed by 7 bases and V by 3 bases; bases with no gene match: 2. The CDR3 runs to 15 residues.

This rearrangement joins TRBV7-9 to TRBJ2-3; no reliable D call. The V end was cut by 3 bases, the J end by 5 bases, with 6 bases between. This CDR3 spans 12 amino acids. Per the germline V gene, CDR1 is SEHNR and CDR2 is FQNEAQ (reference sequence). CDR3 coding DNA: TGTGCCAGCAGCTTCCACGGAGATACGCAGTATTTT. It translates to CASSFHGDTQYF.

The J gene is TRBJ2-1, the V gene TRBV11-3, with 12 positions matching TRBD2. The CDR3 totals 18 residues. The germline V gene encodes CDR1 SGHNT and CDR2 YENEEA. After removal of 4 bases from V and 5 bases from J, the junction contained 12 bases not matched to a gene. The CDR3 loop is CASSSTRLAGVGNNEQFF. CDR3 nucleotide sequence: TGTGCCAGCAGCTCTACACGACTAGCGGGAGTAGGGAACAATGAGCAGTTCTTC.

In nucleotides, the CDR3 is TGTGCCAGCAGCCGTCTAGCGGGAGCAGATACGCAGTATTTT. This codes for CASSRLAGADTQYF. This chain joins TRBV5-6 and TRBJ2-3, with TRBD2 matching over 10 bases. V lost 4 bases, J lost 4 bases, and 3 bases stayed unmatched. Germline V gene sequence: CDR1 SGHDT, CDR2 YYEEEE. CDR3 length: 14 residues.

The gene calls are TRBV28 and TRBJ2-1; maybe TRBD2 (6 bases). Germline loops: CDR1 MDHEN, CDR2 SYDVKM. Trimming stripped 7 bases from V and 3 bases from J, with 13 bases between. The CDR3 sequence is 14 residues long. CDR3 protein: CASTRATSYNEQFF. DNA of the CDR3: TGTGCCAGCACACGTGCGACTAGCTACAATGAGCAGTTCTTC.

V gene TRBV19 combines with J gene TRBJ1-4; TRBD1 might be the D (6 bases). Germline V gene data show CDR1 as LNHDA and CDR2 as SQIVND (reference sequence). The CDR3 is 15 amino acids. V was shortened by 0 bases and J by 7 bases, with 12 bases between the two germline ends. CDR3: CASSIESRGGEKLFF. In DNA, the CDR3 is TGTGCCAGTAGTATAGAAAGCAGGGGTGGTGAAAAACTGTTTTTT.

This clone was counted only a few times. Distinct nucleotide sequences in the sample also encode this CDR3. This chain joins TRBV2 and TRBJ1-5; 8 bases are shared with TRBD1. This CDR3 contains 13 residues. Per the germline V gene, CDR1 is SNHLY and CDR2 is FYNNEI. The ends lost 3 bases at V and 5 bases at J; junction bases unmatched: 0. CDR3 sequence reads: CASSEDRDQPQHF. The CDR3 region has the DNA TGTGCCAGCAGTGAGGACAGGGATCAGCCCCAGCATTTT.

The gene calls are TRBV27 and TRBJ2-2, with 11 bases identical to TRBD2. CDR1 MNHEY and CDR2 SMNVEV come from the germline V gene (reference sequence). CDR3 length: 15 residues. V lost 4 bases and J lost 6; bases outside the gene matches: 4. This CDR3 is CASSSPGLAAGELFF. In DNA, the CDR3 is TGTGCCAGCAGTTCCCCGGGACTAGCGGCCGGGGAGCTGTTTTTT.

This clone appeared a single time. V usage is TRBV20-1 and J usage is TRBJ2-7; TRBD1 matches at 7 bases. The CDR3 sequence is 11 residues long. Trimming removed 6 bases from V and 3 bases from J; junction bases left unmatched: 2. Germline V lookup: CDR1 DFQATT, CDR2 SNEGSKA (reference sequence). As DNA, the CDR3 is TGCAGTGCCGACAGGGTCTACGAGCAGTACTTC. This codes for CSADRVYEQYF.

This chain uses TRBV25-1 with TRBJ2-3; 7 bases map to TRBD1. The CDR3 extends over 15 amino acids. Unmatched junction bases numbered 8, after V lost 4 bases and J lost 4 bases. Per germline, CDR1 MGHDK and CDR2 SYGVNS. This CDR3 reads CASSATGTVPDTQYF. Here the CDR3 DNA reads TGTGCCAGCAGTGCGACCGGGACAGTACCAGATACGCAGTATTTT.

In this sample, this clone turned up once. The CDR3 sequence is CSVVLAGAYEQFF. CDR3 nucleotide sequence: TGCAGCGTTGTACTAGCGGGAGCTTATGAGCAGTTCTTC. The chain combines TRBV29-1 with TRBJ2-1; 11 bases are shared with TRBD2. After removal of 4 bases from V and 8 bases from J, the junction contained 4 bases not matched to a gene. Germline V gene sequence: CDR1 SQVTM, CDR2 ANQGSEA. This CDR3 has 13 residues.

This clone occurred a few times. The chain joins TRBV19 to TRBJ2-1; possible D gene TRBD1, 6 bases. The germline gives CDR1 LNHDA, CDR2 SQIVND (reference sequence). Trimming removed 5 bases from V and 8 bases from J, with 19 bases in between. The CDR3 is made up of 15 amino acids. The CDR3 sequence is CASSSPGAGYYEQFF. The CDR3 coding sequence is TGTGCCAGTAGTTCCCCAGGGGCTGGGTATTATGAGCAGTTCTTC.

V and J are TRBV27 and TRBJ2-1; 12 bases align to TRBD2. CDR3 size: 16 residues. CDR1 and CDR2 (germline): MNHEY, SMNVEV (reference sequence). J was trimmed by 6 bases and V by 5 bases; bases with no gene match: 8. CDR3 sequence: CASSLPGLAGVNEQFF. The CDR3, as DNA: TGTGCCAGCAGTCTCCCGGGACTAGCGGGCGTCAATGAGCAGTTCTTC.

The chain is built from TRBV15 and TRBJ2-1; 8 bases are a match to TRBD1. The CDR3 runs to 14 residues. Germline V lookup: CDR1 LNHNV, CDR2 YYDKDF (reference sequence). With V trimmed by 3 bases and J by 6 bases, 4 bases remained unmatched. CDR3 protein: CATSRDRVGNEQFF. The CDR3 nucleotides read TGTGCCACCAGCAGGGACAGGGTAGGCAATGAGCAGTTCTTC.

The chain uses TRBV30 and TRBJ2-5; TRBD1 agrees at 8 bases. V lost 6 bases and J lost 4; bases outside the gene matches: 10. There are 14 residues in the CDR3. Germline CDR1 reads GTSNPN; CDR2 reads SVGIG (reference sequence). The CDR3 is CACRELTGAETQYF. CDR3 nucleotides: TGTGCCTGCCGGGAGCTGACAGGGGCAGAGACCCAGTACTTC.